This note documents a single TCR beta chain sequence. Its binding antigen is unknown. Nothing much larger sits one base from this clone, and base qualities are not available. The data were taken from a study of post-analysis software for immune sequencing data (dated by TCRdb to between 2015 and 2016). Looking at the study overall: Relapsing-remitting, secondary progressive and progressive-relapsing multiple sclerosis were recorded as disease courses, and subtype annotation was lacking for some patients. A subset of samples was prepared in parallel using single-end sample barcoding, then pooled and co-amplified after Illumina adapter ligation. The patient repertoires were compared against more than 10 previously published healthy control repertoires obtained from donors aged about 6 to 26 years.

V and J are truncated by 3 bases and 0 bases respectively, leaving an intervening sequence of 12 bases. The CDR3, cysteine through phenylalanine, is 16 amino acids long. The retained sequence is limited to the CDR3, 48 bases, with the frame set at the first base. The method behind the library was PCR. Sequencer: Illumina HiSeq 2500. To reduce PCR and sequencing biases, unique molecular identifiers were incorporated into the TCR beta cDNA libraries. Roughly 0.5 million cDNA molecules were obtained per 1 to 10 million input T cells, so each molecule approximated one T cell. The patient libraries were prepared and sequenced using the same protocol as the earlier healthy control dataset. Samples belonging to the same batch were prepared together, multiplexed and sequenced on a shared HiSeq lane. The published analysis was carried out like this. Raw barcoded reads were processed with MIGEC, discarding single-read molecular identifier groups before consensus assembly and CDR3 extraction. VDJtools was used for post-analysis of the clonotype tables, and diversity was normalized by down-sampling every dataset to the size of the smallest sample. Repertoire overlap clustering matched CDR3 amino acid but not nucleotide sequences to correct batch-related cross-sample contamination. TCRdb's own reprocessing of the public reads used fastp at Q25 and MiXCR and kept productive beta chains. Rows are unified per CDR3 protein, each entry keeping the most common DNA and genes. TCRdb, not the original authors, processed these V and J calls. This sample gives roughly 800,000 distinct CDR3 sequences in total; about 45% of them show up just once. The ten largest clones take up just under 5% of the sample.

Results and caveats for the whole study, not just this receptor: The multiple sclerosis patient group was slightly younger than the control group. Patients showed significantly higher frequencies than controls for several TRBV segments, among them TRBV5-6, TRBV5-1 and TRBV20-1. Multiple sclerosis patients had significantly lower normalized Chao1 diversity than controls, a result that suggests substantial peripheral T-cell clonal expansion. When samples were clustered directly using the F measure, samples prepared in the same batch co-clustered strongly, which prompted a batch-effect correction.

To demonstrate the VDJtools post-analysis software, the study profiled TCR beta repertoires from the peripheral blood of around 13 young patients with multiple sclerosis. Multiple sclerosis patients were children and adolescents aged about 6 to 16 years. The receptor was derived from a girl aged 10 to 17 with multiple sclerosis. The V and J genes are TRBV12-3 or TRBV12-4 and TRBJ2-1; a tentative D match to TRBD2 spans 6 bases. Sequenced: blood. The DNA sequence is given as TGTGCCAGCAGTTTCTACAAGGGAGGCTCCTACAATGAGCAGTTCTTC. Its protein is CASSFYKGGSYNEQFF.